Shown below are 20 T cell receptor beta chains from a single sample sequenced in a study of blood T cell repertoires in COVID-19. The data were produced by immunoSEQ multiplex PCR, yet TCRdb's version contains in-frame clones alone and is incomplete. Of around 15,000 clones in the sample, 80% to 90% were seen once. Sequencing was performed on peripheral blood. The receptors stem from a man older than 75 with acute or convalescent COVID-19.

V is TRBV21-1 and J is TRBJ1-3. TRBV21-1 is listed as a pseudogene. The CDR3 covers 14 residues. This CDR3 reads CASSGGSSGNTIYF. The CDR3 DNA follows: TGTGCCAGCAGCGGGGGGAGCTCTGGAAACACCATATATTTT.

As for this clone: Other DNA sequences in this sample translate to the same CDR3. CDR3 loop: CASSLGQGYNEQFF. The CDR3 DNA reads as TGCGCCAGCAGCTTGGGACAGGGATACAATGAGCAGTTCTTC. V and J are TRBV5-1 and TRBJ2-1; 7 bases are shared with TRBD1. Losses at the gene ends were 0 bases for V and 4 bases for J; bases not matched to a gene: 1. Germline V CDR1 and CDR2: SGHRS, YFSETQ. This CDR3 comprises 14 residues.

The rearrangement uses TRBV9 and TRBJ2-7; TRBD2 matches 7 bases. V lost 4 bases to trimming and J lost 3 bases; unmatched junction nucleotides: 10. The CDR3 spans 15 residues. The germline V gene encodes CDR1 SGDLS and CDR2 YYNGEE. The CDR3 DNA is TGTGCCAGCAGCCCCCAATCCGGGACTAACTACGAGCAGTACTTC. Amino acids: CASSPQSGTNYEQYF.

The V gene is TRBV7-9, the J gene TRBJ2-3; 8 bases match TRBD2. CDR1 is SEHNR and CDR2 is FQNEAQ in the germline V gene (reference sequence). The V gene end was trimmed by 5 bases and the J gene end by 5 bases; junction bases not matched to a gene: 12. The CDR3 has 16 residues. The CDR3 DNA follows: TGTGCCAGCAGCCCGCCCCGGGGGGGGCTTCAAGATACGCAGTATTTT. It encodes CASSPPRGGLQDTQYF.

The CDR3 is CASSFGTDETQYF. CDR3 nucleotides: TGTGCCAGCAGCTTCGGGACAGACGAGACCCAGTACTTC. The chain carries TRBV5-5 and TRBJ2-5, with 7 nucleotides matching TRBD1. The V segment lost 2 bases and the J segment 5 bases; nucleotides outside the gene matches: 3. Germline V CDR1 and CDR2: SGHKS, YYEKEE (reference sequence). CDR3 length: 13 residues.

The chain employs TRBV23-1 and TRBJ2-3; D perhaps matches TRBD1 (6 bases). TRBV23-1 is sorted into the ORF group, with uncertain function. The CDR3 extends over 18 amino acids. Trimming took off 3 bases at V and 4 bases at J, with 23 bases between the two ends. CDR3 protein: CASSHRKKQGKEADTQYF. The CDR3 DNA reads as TGCGCCAGCAGTCACCGTAAGAAACAGGGTAAGGAAGCAGATACGCAGTATTTT.

The J gene is TRBJ2-1, the V gene TRBV2; D is perhaps TRBD1 (5 bases). Trimming left V 0 bases short and J 5 bases short, with 11 bases between. CDR1 is SNHLY, CDR2 FYNNEI, per germline. The CDR3 runs 15 residues. CDR3 nucleotide sequence: TGTGCCAGCAGTGAAGCGATGACAGCCAACAATGAGCAGTTCTTC. Its protein is CASSEAMTANNEQFF.

The chain couples TRBV10-2 to TRBJ1-3; 11 nucleotides agree with TRBD1. With 4 bases clipped from V and 5 bases from J, the junction kept 4 bases outside the gene matches. The V gene's germline CDR1 is WSHSY and CDR2 SAAADI. The length of the CDR3 is 15 residues. The CDR3 sequence is CASSAGTGGRNTIYF. The DNA of the CDR3 is TGCGCCAGCAGTGCCGGGACAGGGGGTCGAAACACCATATATTTT.

This chain uses TRBV7-9 with TRBJ2-3; D might be TRBD1 (5 bases). Between the trimmed V and J ends, which lost 0 bases and 3 bases, there was a span of 7 bases. Germline CDR1 and CDR2: SEHNR and FQNEAQ (reference sequence). The CDR3 sequence is 14 residues long. The CDR3 spells CASSLAPGTDTQYF. For the CDR3, the DNA is TGTGCCAGCAGCTTAGCGCCAGGGACAGATACGCAGTATTTT.

The rearrangement uses TRBV6-2 or TRBV6-3 and TRBJ1-5, with TRBD1 matching over 8 bases. Germline assignment: CDR1 MNHEY and CDR2 SVGEGT. CDR3 size: 14 residues. The V gene end was trimmed by 5 bases and the J gene end by 5 bases; junction bases not matched to a gene: 5. The CDR3 coding sequence is TGTGCCAGCAGTGTACAGGGGGGCTATCAGCCCCAGCATTTT. Translation: CASSVQGGYQPQHF.

The J gene is TRBJ2-7, the V gene TRBV30; 13 nucleotides match TRBD2. The germline V gene encodes CDR1 GTSNPN and CDR2 SVGIG (reference sequence). V was clipped by 4 bases and J by 7 bases; unmatched bases: 1. The CDR3 contains 12 residues. CDR3 nucleotides: TGTGCCTGGAAGGGACTAGCGGGGGAGCAGTACTTC. Its protein product is CAWKGLAGEQYF.

This clone was picked up one time. The chain's CDR3 is CASSSNEAGNTEAFF. The CDR3, as DNA: TGTGCCAGCTCTAGTAACGAGGCGGGGAACACTGAAGCTTTCTTT. The chain couples TRBV18 to TRBJ1-1, with D unclear. V was cut by 6 bases and J by 1 base, with 15 bases left in between. Germline V CDR1 and CDR2: KGHSH, LQKENI. The CDR3 covers 15 residues.

The chain links TRBV24-1 to TRBJ2-6, with D perhaps TRBD1 (5 bases). CDR1 is KGHDR and CDR2 is SFDVKD in the germline V gene. The CDR3 covers 16 residues. The V and J ends lost 2 bases and 0 bases respectively, with 7 bases between them. CDR3 in amino acids: CATSDYTGSGANVLTF. CDR3 sequence (DNA): TGTGCCACCAGTGATTATACAGGCTCTGGGGCCAACGTCCTGACTTTC.

The chain links TRBV19 to TRBJ1-2, with TRBD1 matching over 10 bases. The CDR3 is 13 amino acids. Germline values: CDR1 LNHDA, CDR2 SQIVND (reference sequence). V was clipped by 6 bases and J by 8 bases; unmatched bases: 6. The CDR3 DNA reads TGTGCCAGTAGCCGGGACAGGGGCACGGGCTACACCTTC. Its translation is CASSRDRGTGYTF.

The J gene is TRBJ2-1, the V gene TRBV6-1; the match to TRBD2 covers 10 bases. CDR3 size: 16 residues. From germline, CDR1 is MNHNS and CDR2 SASEGT. V shed 4 bases, J shed 0 bases, and the junction held 3 bases outside the gene matches. CDR3 sequence reads: CASSVQRGGSYNEQFF. The CDR3, as DNA: TGTGCCAGCAGTGTCCAGCGGGGGGGCTCCTACAATGAGCAGTTCTTC.

This clone was picked up one time. The CDR3 DNA reads TGCGCCAGCAGCCCTCGTAGGAACACTGAAGCTTTCTTT. It is translated as CASSPRRNTEAFF. The chain uses TRBV5-1 and TRBJ1-1; D is uncertain. Trimming cost V 4 bases and J 1 base, with 8 bases left between them. Germline V gene sequence: CDR1 SGHRS, CDR2 YFSETQ. This CDR3 contains 13 residues.

V usage is TRBV5-1 and J usage is TRBJ1-1, with 11 bases fitting TRBD1. This CDR3 has 17 residues. J gave up 5 bases and V 4 bases, and 13 bases lay outside the gene matches. CDR1 and CDR2 (germline): SGHRS, YFSETQ. The CDR3 DNA reads as TGCGCCAGCAGCCTCGGGACAGGGGGAATAATGGGAACTGAAGCTTTCTTT. Amino acids: CASSLGTGGIMGTEAFF.

The rearrangement joins TRBV5-1 to TRBJ1-2; TRBD1 aligns across 8 bases. Unmatched junction bases numbered 8, after V lost 4 bases and J lost 6 bases. CDR1 and CDR2 (germline): SGHRS, YFSETQ. This CDR3 is 14 amino acids long. The CDR3 sequence: CASSLQTGDHGYTF. As DNA, the CDR3 is TGCGCCAGCAGCCTTCAGACAGGGGATCATGGCTACACCTTC.

CDR3 nucleotide sequence: TGTGCCAGCAGCCTTACAGGAGCTGGAAACACCATATATTTT. Protein sequence: CASSLTGAGNTIYF. The J gene is TRBJ1-3, the V gene TRBV4-2, with D tentatively TRBD1 (5 bases). The CDR3 consists of 14 residues. CDR1 and CDR2 (germline): LGHNA, YNFKEQ. V dropped 4 bases and J dropped 2 bases, with 9 bases sitting between them.

The rearrangement links TRBV3-1 (or the pseudogene TRBV3-2) to TRBJ2-3; 7 bases are a match to TRBD2. CDR3 size: 15 residues. Germline V lookup: CDR1 LGHDT, CDR2 YNNKEL (reference sequence). V trimming: 2 bases; J trimming: 0 bases; junction bases outside the gene matches: 2. CDR3 sequence reads: CASSQQAGSTDTQYF. The CDR3 bases are TGTGCCAGCAGCCAACAAGCGGGGAGCACAGATACGCAGTATTTT.